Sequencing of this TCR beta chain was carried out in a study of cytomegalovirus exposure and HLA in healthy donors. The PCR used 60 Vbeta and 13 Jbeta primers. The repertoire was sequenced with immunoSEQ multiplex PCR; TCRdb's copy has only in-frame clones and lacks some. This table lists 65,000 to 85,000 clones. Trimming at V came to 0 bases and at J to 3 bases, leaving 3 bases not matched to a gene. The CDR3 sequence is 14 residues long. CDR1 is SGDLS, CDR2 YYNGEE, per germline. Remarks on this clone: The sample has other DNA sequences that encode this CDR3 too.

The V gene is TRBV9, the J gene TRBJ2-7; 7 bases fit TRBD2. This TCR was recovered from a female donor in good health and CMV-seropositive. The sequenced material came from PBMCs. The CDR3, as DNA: TGTGCCAGCAGCGTAGGCGGGGAGGGCTACGAGCAGTACTTC. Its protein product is CASSVGGEGYEQYF.